One and the same sample provided the 26 T cell receptor beta chains below, sequenced in a study of neurological immune-mediated disorders. TCRdb ran MiXCR on the 5' RACE reads and lists one entry per CDR3 protein. This sample has about 84,000 distinct CDR3 sequences, with about a tenth found just once. The specimen sequenced was PBMCs. Every receptor here comes from a man aged 35 to 55 in good health.

This clonotype was recorded at least ten times. The chain links TRBV5-1 to TRBJ1-1; possibly TRBD1 for D (6 bases). The CDR3 totals 15 residues. Germline V gene lookup returns CDR1 SGHRS and CDR2 YFSETQ. Trimming stripped 0 bases from V and 6 bases from J, with 15 bases between. Here the CDR3 DNA reads TGCGCCAGCAGCTTGGACAGGGACCTATCACCTGAAGCTTTCTTT. It encodes CASSLDRDLSPEAFF.

This clonotype was seen ten or more times. The genes are TRBV3-1 and TRBJ1-1, with a tentative D call TRBD1 (5 bases). The CDR3 has 12 amino acids. Per the germline V gene, CDR1 is LGHDT and CDR2 is YNNKEL (reference sequence). Trimming took off 4 bases at V and 5 bases at J, with 8 bases between the two ends. The CDR3: CASSPGNTEAFF. In DNA form, the CDR3 reads TGTGCCAGCAGCCCAGGGAATACTGAAGCTTTCTTT.

V is TRBV5-1 and J is TRBJ2-1, with 9 bases that match TRBD2. Per germline, CDR1 SGHRS and CDR2 YFSETQ. This CDR3 has 15 residues. Trimming removed 4 bases from V and 3 bases from J; junction bases left unmatched: 5. The CDR3 protein is CASSPGTSYYNEQFF. The CDR3 DNA sequence: TGCGCCAGCAGCCCCGGGACTAGCTACTACAATGAGCAGTTCTTC.

The sample holds many counts of this clonotype. The chain is built from TRBV10-3 and TRBJ2-1, with D perhaps given as TRBD1 or TRBD2 (6 bases each). The CDR3 is 11 residues long. Trimming pared 6 bases from V and 10 bases from J, leaving 10 bases between. Germline V CDR1 and CDR2: ENHRY, SYGVKD. The CDR3 region has the DNA TGTGCCATCAGGGAAGGGGGGGAGCAGTTCTTC. Encoded protein: CAIREGGEQFF.

This clonotype came up many times. V and J are TRBV24-1 and TRBJ2-2; 8 nucleotides align to TRBD2. V dropped 5 bases and J dropped 6; count of bases not matched to a gene: 10. Germline CDR1 reads KGHDR; CDR2 reads SFDVKD. The CDR3 is 16 residues long. CDR3 nucleotide sequence: TGTGCCACCAGTGCCCCTGGGAGCGGGAGCCCCGGGGAGCTGTTTTTT. It translates to CATSAPGSGSPGELFF.

To note about this clonotype: Mismatch with germline at one junction end may stem from a read error. The chain uses TRBV2 and TRBJ1-1; 8 bases align to TRBD1. Germline V lookup: CDR1 SNHLY, CDR2 FYNNEI. The CDR3 spans 16 residues. The CDR3 DNA follows: TGTGCCAGCAGTCCCCCGGACGGGACAGGTAGAAATGAAGTTTTCTTT. Protein sequence: CASSPPDGTGRNEVFF.

At least ten counts were recorded for this clonotype. The genes are TRBV25-1 and TRBJ1-5, with D possibly TRBD1 on 6 matching bases. The ends were cut back, 9 bases at V and 9 bases at J, with 27 bases in the middle. The germline V gene has CDR1 MGHDK and CDR2 SYGVNS. The CDR3 has 16 amino acids. CDR3 sequence (DNA): TGTGCCAGTCGTTCCGCCAGGGGCGCAAACGACGGGCCCCAGCATTTT. It is translated as CASRSARGANDGPQHF.

This clonotype was recorded at least ten times. The rearrangement uses TRBV10-3 and TRBJ2-2; D unresolved. V was pared by 10 bases and J by 5 bases, with 14 bases between. Germline lookup yields CDR1 ENHRY and CDR2 SYGVKD. CDR3 size: 13 residues. CDR3 DNA: TGTGCCACCTCTGACGGCCGGACCGGGGAGCTGTTTTTT. It encodes CATSDGRTGELFF.

This clonotype was seen repeatedly, ten times or more. The chain combines TRBV18 with TRBJ2-5, with TRBD1 identical over 11 bases. CDR1 and CDR2 (germline): KGHSH, LQKENI. The CDR3 totals 16 residues. With 2 bases clipped from V and 5 bases from J, the junction kept 7 bases outside the gene matches. The chain's CDR3 is CASSPRGQGDEETQYF. CDR3 DNA sequence: TGTGCCAGCTCACCAAGGGGACAGGGGGACGAGGAGACCCAGTACTTC.

In the case of this clonotype: Mismatch with germline at one junction end may stem from a read error. The CDR3 bases are TGTGTCAGCTCACCAGACAGGGGTTACTCACCCCTCCACTTT. Its protein is CVSSPDRGYSPLHF. V gene TRBV18 combines with J gene TRBJ1-6; 8 nucleotides line up with TRBD1. The CDR3 is 14 residues long. From germline, CDR1 is KGHSH and CDR2 LQKENI. The full variable domain, with the rest looked up from reference TRBV18 and TRBJ1-6, is NAGVMQNPRHLVRRRGQEARLRCSPMKGHSHVYWYRQLPEEGLKFMVYLQKENIIDESGMPKERFSAEFPKEGPSILRIQQVVRGDSAAYFCVSSPDRGYSPLHFGNGTRLTVT.

The V call is TRBV6-1, the J call TRBJ2-5, with 14 bases that match TRBD2. V lost 5 bases and J lost 4; bases outside the gene matches: 3. The CDR3 spans 15 residues. Germline V gene lookup returns CDR1 MNHNS and CDR2 SASEGT. The CDR3 DNA reads TGTGCCAGCAGTTTAGGGACTAGCGGGGGAGAGACCCAGTACTTC. Its translation is CASSLGTSGGETQYF.

This clonotype was counted ten times or more. The chain joins TRBV7-8 to TRBJ1-5; D not certain. With 3 bases removed from V and 2 bases from J, the gap between germline ends came to 8 bases. The CDR3 totals 14 residues. The germline gives CDR1 SGHVS, CDR2 FQNEAQ. The CDR3 loop reads CASSFGQGNQPQHF. CDR3 sequence (DNA): TGTGCCAGCAGCTTTGGTCAGGGCAATCAGCCCCAGCATTTT.

The sample holds many counts of this clonotype. This chain connects TRBV5-1 to TRBJ1-2; D not resolved. V dropped 5 bases and J dropped 7 bases, with 18 bases sitting between them. CDR1 and CDR2 (germline): SGHRS, YFSETQ. The CDR3 runs to 14 residues. The CDR3 nucleotides read TGCGCCAGCAGGCACGAGGTTTTGGGAGCTGGCTACACCTTC. Its translation: CASRHEVLGAGYTF.

This clonotype was counted ten times or more. This rearrangement joins TRBV25-1 to TRBJ2-3, with D possibly TRBD1 on 5 matching bases. Deletions cut 1 base from V and 4 bases from J, with 12 bases between. The germline V gene has CDR1 MGHDK and CDR2 SYGVNS. The CDR3 sequence is 15 residues long. The CDR3 loop is CASSESGRVPDTQYF. In DNA form, the CDR3 reads TGTGCCAGCAGTGAATCGGGCAGGGTCCCAGATACGCAGTATTTT.

This clonotype was seen ten or more times. The chain employs TRBV12-3 or TRBV12-4 and TRBJ1-6; 7 bases fit TRBD1. This CDR3 is 12 amino acids long. After removal of 6 bases from V and 16 bases from J, the junction contained 9 bases not matched to a gene. The CDR3 nucleotides are TGTGCCAGCAGCGCCAAGGGACAGAGACTCCACTTT. Translated: CASSAKGQRLHF.

This clonotype appeared many times. The V and J genes are TRBV5-1 and TRBJ1-6; tentatively, D is TRBD1 (5 bases). The CDR3 totals 15 residues. Trimming cost V 3 bases and J 3 bases, with 10 bases left between them. Germline assignment: CDR1 SGHRS and CDR2 YFSETQ. This CDR3 is CASSSGRSYNSPLHF. Here the CDR3 DNA reads TGCGCCAGCAGCTCGGGACGGAGCTATAATTCACCCCTCCACTTT.

This clonotype came up many times. The chain combines TRBV2 with TRBJ2-7; TRBD2 is a possible D gene (5 bases). V shed 6 bases and J shed 5 bases, with 17 bases lying between them. The germline CDR1 and CDR2 sequences are SNHLY and FYNNEI. This CDR3 is 14 amino acids long. The CDR3 sequence: CASRMDFQRDEQYF. In DNA, the CDR3 is TGTGCCAGCAGAATGGACTTCCAAAGGGACGAGCAGTACTTC.

This clonotype was recorded at least ten times. The rearrangement joins TRBV5-1 to TRBJ2-7; D call uncertain. The germline CDR1 and CDR2 sequences are SGHRS and YFSETQ. Trimming took 0 bases from V and 3 from J, leaving 10 bases between them. The CDR3 is made up of 14 amino acids. CDR3: CASSLAWEGYEQYF. In DNA form, the CDR3 reads TGCGCCAGCAGCTTGGCCTGGGAAGGCTACGAGCAGTACTTC.

This clonotype was seen at least ten times. V gene TRBV5-1 combines with J gene TRBJ2-2; TRBD2 matches at 9 bases. The germline CDR1 and CDR2 sequences are SGHRS and YFSETQ. CDR3 length: 14 amino acids. With V trimmed by 5 bases and J by 6 bases, 5 bases remained unmatched. Here the CDR3 reads CASSQGLASGELFF. The CDR3 region has the DNA TGCGCCAGCAGTCAGGGACTAGCCTCCGGGGAGCTGTTTTTT.

This clonotype came up many times. V usage is TRBV7-9 and J usage is TRBJ2-2; D is ambiguous. The V gene's germline CDR1 is SEHNR and CDR2 FQNEAQ (reference sequence). With 11 bases removed from V and 2 bases from J, the gap between germline ends came to 15 bases. This CDR3 spans 14 amino acids. In DNA form, the CDR3 reads TGTGCCGTCTCTCCCATCACTAACACCGGGGAGCTGTTTTTT. Translating it yields CAVSPITNTGELFF.

The gene calls are TRBV5-1 and TRBJ2-1, with 10 nucleotides matching TRBD1. V shed 4 bases and J 2 bases; nucleotides not matched to a gene: 3. This CDR3 has 15 residues. Germline CDR1 reads SGHRS; CDR2 reads YFSETQ. The CDR3 nucleotides read TGCGCCAGCAGCCGGACAGGGGGGCCCTACAATGAGCAGTTCTTC. Protein product: CASSRTGGPYNEQFF.

This clonotype has only a few counts. The V and J genes are TRBV12-3 or TRBV12-4 and TRBJ2-7, with D perhaps TRBD1 (7 bases). The CDR3 extends over 14 amino acids. The germline V and J ends were trimmed by 6 bases and 5 bases, with 17 bases remaining between them. The CDR3 here is CASSPRTGGNEQYF. The CDR3 coding sequence is TGTGCCAGCAGCCCCCGGACAGGAGGGAACGAGCAGTACTTC.

The V call is TRBV5-6, the J call TRBJ1-2; D remains unclear. With 3 bases removed from V and 1 base from J, the gap between germline ends came to 13 bases. The CDR3 has 15 residues. Germline CDR1 SGHDT, CDR2 YYEEEE. The CDR3 nucleotides read TGTGCCAGCAGCTCCGGTGCGCAACATAACTATGGCTACACCTTC. Its translation is CASSSGAQHNYGYTF.

This clonotype was counted only a few times. The chain is built from TRBV20-1 and TRBJ2-3; no firm D call. The V and J ends lost 1 base and 4 bases respectively, with 6 bases between them. The CDR3 contains 12 residues. Germline V gene data show CDR1 as DFQATT and CDR2 as SNEGSKA (reference sequence). For the CDR3, the DNA is TGCAGTGCTAGAGGTTCATCAGATACGCAGTATTTT. As protein: CSARGSSDTQYF.

This clonotype was observed at least ten times. The V call is TRBV5-1, the J call TRBJ1-1; D not resolved. The germline CDR1 and CDR2 sequences are SGHRS and YFSETQ. The CDR3 extends over 16 amino acids. V shed 2 bases and J shed 2 bases, with 16 bases lying between them. In nucleotides, the CDR3 is TGCGCCAGCAGCTTATTGCCCCCCCCAGGTAACACTGAAGCTTTCTTT. Its translation is CASSLLPPPGNTEAFF.

There are many counts of this clonotype. The chain carries TRBV3-1 and TRBJ2-7; 13 nucleotides line up with TRBD2. Germline lookup yields CDR1 LGHDT and CDR2 YNNKEL (reference sequence). V was clipped by 1 base and J by 1 base; unmatched bases: 13. This CDR3 has 20 amino acids. The chain's CDR3 is CASSQVSTSGRTPGSYEQYF. Here the CDR3 DNA reads TGTGCCAGCAGCCAAGTTTCGACTAGCGGGAGGACCCCGGGGTCCTACGAGCAGTACTTC.